This T cell receptor beta chain is drawn from a study of T cell repertoires in cytomegalovirus infection. Across the study: Peptides in the study included HLA-C-restricted and HLA-B-restricted CMV epitopes. Shared public TCR beta signatures pointed to both CMV infection and a matching HLA type.

The CDR3 length is 14 residues. V was pared by 7 bases and J by 9 bases, with 21 bases between. Germline CDR1 is MDHEN and CDR2 is SYDVKM. In TCRdb, the reads were re-called with MiXCR into one record per CDR3 protein. Of about a million distinct CDR3 sequences in the sample, around 30% were seen once. Broader study findings: The response measured ex vivo was dominated by TCR beta clonotypes (HLA-C-restricted and CMV-specific).

As for this clonotype: Its cognate antigen is unknown.

This chain uses TRBV28 with TRBJ1-1; perhaps TRBD1 as D (6 bases). Sequencing was performed on cultured CD8+ T cells from PBMCs, taken from culture after CMV antigen stimulation. The origin of this receptor is a human donor in good health (CMV status not recorded). Some clones in this sample may be carry-over from other donors' samples. The CDR3: CASNKQGRPGKAFF. The CDR3 DNA is TGTGCCAGCAATAAACAGGGTCGCCCGGGGAAAGCTTTCTTT.